A single sample gave rise to the 20 T cell receptor beta chains below, sequenced in a study of post-analysis software for immune sequencing data. Built from TCR beta cDNA, the libraries had unique molecular identifiers in them. TCRdb recomputed calls from the PCR reads with MiXCR, one row per CDR3 protein. The sample holds about 160,000 distinct CDR3 sequences, around 34% seen once. The specimen was blood, collected after autologous hematopoietic stem cell transplantation. The receptors shown here come from a girl aged 5-17 years with multiple sclerosis.

This chain connects TRBV27 to TRBJ1-6; no reliable D call. V dropped 7 bases and J dropped 6 bases, with 13 bases sitting between them. The CDR3 has 14 amino acids. Germline V gene lookup returns CDR1 MNHEY and CDR2 SMNVEV (reference sequence). CDR3 sequence (DNA): TGTGCCAGCACCGCCACCGGCCCTAATTCACCCCTCCACTTT. It specifies CASTATGPNSPLHF.

The chain carries TRBV12-3 or TRBV12-4 and TRBJ2-7, with D possibly TRBD1 on 6 matching bases. The CDR3 runs 16 residues. V lost 5 bases, J lost 7 bases, and 24 bases lay in between. The CDR3 here is CASSPPSGTPPREQYF. The CDR3 DNA follows: TGTGCCAGCAGTCCACCCTCCGGGACACCCCCTAGGGAGCAGTACTTC.

The chain combines TRBV6-2 or TRBV6-3 with TRBJ1-1; 7 bases map to TRBD1. Germline V lookup: CDR1 MNHEY, CDR2 SVGEGT. The CDR3 is made up of 15 amino acids. After removal of 8 bases from V and 0 bases from J, the junction contained 9 bases not matched to a gene. The CDR3: CASVRQGGLNTEAFF. Here the CDR3 DNA reads TGTGCCAGCGTCCGGCAGGGGGGTTTGAACACTGAAGCTTTCTTT.

In DNA, the CDR3 is TGTGCCAGCAGTTCGACACCAGGTGTGCAGTTCTTC. This encodes CASSSTPGVQFF. The chain employs TRBV28 and TRBJ2-1, with D hard to call. Germline CDR1 MDHEN, CDR2 SYDVKM. This CDR3 contains 12 residues. V lost 4 bases and J lost 12, with 13 bases in between.

V and J are TRBV4-3 and TRBJ2-3; TRBD2 agrees at 7 bases. This CDR3 spans 16 amino acids. J was trimmed by 6 bases and V by 4 bases; bases with no gene match: 13. Germline V gene lookup returns CDR1 LGHNA and CDR2 YSLEER. DNA of the CDR3: TGCGCCAGCAGCCCGGGACTATCCTCAGGAAGTGATACGCAGTATTTT. It yields the protein CASSPGLSSGSDTQYF.

A few counts support this clonotype. The chain is built from TRBV7-3 and TRBJ2-1; D perhaps matches TRBD1 (5 bases). The CDR3 runs 15 residues. Trimming removed 5 bases at V and 4 bases at J, with 15 bases between. Germline V lookup: CDR1 SGHTA, CDR2 FQGTGA. The CDR3 DNA sequence: TGTGCCAGCAGCCCAAGGGGCGGACGGTACAATGAGCAGTTCTTC. Translation: CASSPRGGRYNEQFF.

The rearrangement links TRBV20-1 to TRBJ2-5; D gene unclear. V lost 1 base to trimming and J lost 5 bases, with 11 bases between them. The CDR3 totals 13 residues. Germline V CDR1 and CDR2: DFQATT, SNEGSKA (reference sequence). CDR3 nucleotides: TGCAGTGCTAGAGGGGCGAATCGGGAGACCCAGTACTTC. Amino acids: CSARGANRETQYF.

This clonotype appeared a few times. The chain carries TRBV5-1 and TRBJ1-1; D gene uncertain. The germline CDR1 and CDR2 sequences are SGHRS and YFSETQ. V was cut by 5 bases and J by 3 bases, with 11 bases left in between. The CDR3 loop spans 13 amino acids. CDR3 bases: TGCGCCAGCAGAATGGGGAGGGACACTGAAGCTTTCTTT. The encoded protein is CASRMGRDTEAFF.

This clonotype was seen a few times. The rearrangement joins TRBV14 to TRBJ2-7; tentatively, D is TRBD1 (5 bases). Germline values: CDR1 SGHDN, CDR2 FVKESK. V lost 0 bases and J 10 bases, leaving 10 bases between the germline ends. CDR3 length equals 12 residues. CDR3 amino acids: CASSQDSGSQYF. The CDR3 nucleotides are TGTGCCAGCAGCCAAGATTCAGGGTCCCAGTACTTC.

This chain joins TRBV21-1 and TRBJ2-1; the D call TRBD1 from the table was never checked on the DNA. TRBV21-1 is labeled a pseudogene. CDR3 length: 17 residues. CDR3 bases: TGTGCCAGCAGCTCTTCCCCCCGAGGGTACTCCTACAATGAGCAGTTCTTC. It encodes CASSSSPRGYSYNEQFF.

This clonotype was seen only a few times. V and J are TRBV20-1 and TRBJ1-1; a weak D match, TRBD1 (6 bases). Trimming left V 0 bases short and J 4 bases short, with 12 bases between. Germline loops: CDR1 DFQATT, CDR2 SNEGSKA (reference sequence). The CDR3 runs 14 residues. CDR3 DNA sequence: TGCAGTGCTAGAGATCAGGGGAAAGGCACTGAAGCTTTCTTT. Its translation is CSARDQGKGTEAFF.

The V and J genes are TRBV28 and TRBJ2-5; no reliable D call. The CDR3 extends over 13 amino acids. Germline CDR1 and CDR2: MDHEN and SYDVKM. V lost 5 bases and J lost 5, with 12 bases in between. The CDR3 DNA sequence: TGTGCCAGCAGTCCCCCCTCGAGGGAGACCCAGTACTTC. Its translation: CASSPPSRETQYF.

This clonotype was observed a handful of times. This rearrangement joins TRBV29-1 to TRBJ1-2; tentative D call: TRBD1 (6 bases). The germline V gene has CDR1 SQVTM and CDR2 ANQGSEA. The V gene lost 7 bases and the J gene lost 3 bases, with 15 bases spanning the gap. The CDR3 sequence is 13 residues long. The CDR3 bases are TGCAGCGGATCCGGGGGGCAGGACTATGGCTACACCTTC. Translated: CSGSGGQDYGYTF.

J is TRBJ1-2 and V is TRBV10-3, with 7 positions matching TRBD1. Germline values: CDR1 ENHRY, CDR2 SYGVKD. CDR3 size: 16 residues. V gave up 0 bases and J gave up 6 bases; unmatched junction bases: 10. The CDR3 protein is CAISESGQTIEDGYTF. The CDR3 DNA reads TGTGCCATCAGTGAGTCGGGACAGACAATCGAAGATGGCTACACCTTC.

This clonotype was observed a few times. V and J are TRBV14 and TRBJ1-1; perhaps TRBD1 as D (5 bases). The V gene lost 0 bases and the J gene lost 3 bases, with 26 bases spanning the gap. Germline values: CDR1 SGHDN, CDR2 FVKESK. This CDR3 region has 20 residues. The DNA for the CDR3 is TGTGCCAGCAGCCAAGATCTAAGGAGGTATGGGACGAGGGTTGACACTGAAGCTTTCTTT. As protein: CASSQDLRRYGTRVDTEAFF.

The chain has TRBV7-2 and TRBJ2-4, with 15 bases fitting TRBD2. Germline V gene sequence: CDR1 SGHTA, CDR2 FQGNSA. The CDR3 is 15 amino acids. The trim removed 5 bases at V and 7 bases at J, leaving 3 bases unmatched. In nucleotides, the CDR3 is TGTGCCAGCAGCGGGACTAGCGGGGGGTCGAACATTCAGTACTTC. It codes for CASSGTSGGSNIQYF.

This chain connects TRBV5-1 to TRBJ1-4, with TRBD1 matching over 9 bases. CDR3 length equals 17 residues. From germline, CDR1 is SGHRS and CDR2 YFSETQ. Trimming at V came to 0 bases and at J to 7 bases, leaving 10 bases not matched to a gene. The CDR3, as DNA: TGCGCCAGCAGCTTGGGGACAGGGGCATCACGAGGTGAAAAACTGTTTTTT. As protein: CASSLGTGASRGEKLFF.

The chain is built from TRBV10-3 and TRBJ2-3, with D possibly TRBD1 on 5 matching bases. Trimming cost V 9 bases and J 1 base, with 8 bases left between them. The CDR3 consists of 12 residues. Germline loops: CDR1 ENHRY, CDR2 SYGVKD. The CDR3 region has the DNA TGTGCCATTCAACAGGGCACAGATACGCAGTATTTT. This codes for CAIQQGTDTQYF.

The J gene is TRBJ1-2, the V gene TRBV20-1; D might be TRBD1 (6 bases). V shed 1 base and J shed 8 bases, with 14 bases lying between them. The CDR3 is 13 amino acids. Germline values: CDR1 DFQATT, CDR2 SNEGSKA (reference sequence). The CDR3 DNA is TGCAGTGCTAGAGGGCCCTCTGGGGGCGGCTACACCTTC. Translated, it gives CSARGPSGGGYTF.

The chain uses TRBV5-1 and TRBJ1-1, with 9 nucleotides matching TRBD1. Germline V gene sequence: CDR1 SGHRS, CDR2 YFSETQ. The length of the CDR3 is 16 residues. The V and J ends lost 1 base and 7 bases, in that order; junction bases with no gene match: 11. CDR3 loop: CASSLRVLGQGNEAFF. The CDR3 bases are TGCGCCAGCAGCTTGCGGGTACTGGGACAGGGAAATGAAGCTTTCTTT.